The T cell receptor (beta chain) under discussion was sequenced for a study of T cells in Graves' hyperthyroidism and ophthalmopathy. Overall study results and limits: Among clonotypes expanded in thyroid above 0.001, most were also found in blood.

RNA transcripts gave rise to amplified TCR beta CDR3 regions. The HTBI primer set was used in a first-round RT-PCR of the TCR CDR3. Using its own MiXCR run on the multiplex PCR reads, TCRdb lists one record per CDR3 protein. The data contain just under 750,000 distinct CDR3 sequences, approximately 40% of them singletons. V was clipped by 4 bases and J by 7 bases; unmatched bases: 13. Germline assignment: CDR1 SGDLS and CDR2 YYNGEE. CDR3 size: 15 residues. Recently diagnosed hyperthyroidism of less than 2 months' duration affected patients aged 18 to 65. Pregnant or lactating patients were excluded, as were those with uncontrolled infection or other autoimmune disease. This clonotype appeared many times. Its antigen is unknown.

This sequence was found in a woman aged 40-49 years with Graves' hyperthyroidism. The chain has TRBV9 and TRBJ2-7, with 8 bases fitting TRBD2. The sample consisted of blood. In DNA form, the CDR3 reads TGTGCCAGCAGCCCGGGGACTAGAGGGGTTCGGGAGCAGTACTTC. Its protein product is CASSPGTRGVREQYF. Combining the CDR3 with reference TRBV9 and TRBJ2-7 gives the whole variable domain DSGVTQTPKHLITATGQRVTLRCSPRSGDLSVYWYQQSLDQGLQFLIQYYNGEERAKGNILERFSAQQFPDLHSELNLSSLELGDSALYFCASSPGTRGVREQYFGPGTRLTVT.